This passage covers 32 T cell receptor beta chains from one sample sequenced in a study of OX40 agonist ivuxolimab in advanced cancers. Here immunoSEQ multiplex PCR was the method, and the copy in TCRdb shows in-frame clones only, minus some. The repertoire has about 70,000 clones, approximately 94% of them found once; the top ten carry approximately 4.8%. Material: CD4+ or CD8+ T cells sorted from blood, obtained in a trial of the OX40 agonist ivuxolimab. All receptors derive from an adult with an advanced solid tumor such as melanoma, head and neck, liver or kidney cancer.

V and J are TRBV6-1 and TRBJ2-7; D gene ambiguous. Germline V lookup: CDR1 MNHNS, CDR2 SASEGT. Trimming removed 8 bases at V and 0 bases at J, with 5 bases between. There are 11 residues in the CDR3. The CDR3 DNA is TGTGCCAGCGAGACCTCCTACGAGCAGTACTTC. Its translation: CASETSYEQYF.

This clone was recorded only once. The chain is built from TRBV11-3 and TRBJ2-3; 10 nucleotides line up with TRBD2. The CDR3 has 15 amino acids. Germline V gene sequence: CDR1 SGHNT, CDR2 YENEEA. J gave up 4 bases and V 4 bases, and 5 bases lay outside the gene matches. CDR3 nucleotide sequence: TGTGCCAGCAGCTCCAGCGGGAGGGGTGCAGATACGCAGTATTTT. Its translation is CASSSSGRGADTQYF.

V is TRBV27 and J is TRBJ2-5, with 10 bases fitting TRBD2. Near its end, the DNA agrees better with TRBJ2-7, so the J call may be wrong. The CDR3 runs 14 residues. Germline V lookup: CDR1 MNHEY, CDR2 SMNVEV (reference sequence). CDR3 coding DNA: TGTGCCAGCAGGAGGACTAGCGGAGCCTACGAGCAGTACTTC. Protein product: CASRRTSGAYEQYF.

The chain combines TRBV5-1 with TRBJ2-1, with D possibly TRBD1 on 5 matching bases. In germline, CDR1 is SGHRS, CDR2 YFSETQ. Deletions cut 1 base from V and 9 bases from J, with 20 bases between. This CDR3 spans 16 amino acids. The CDR3: CASSLTPNRFQGEQFF. The CDR3 DNA reads as TGCGCCAGCAGCTTGACTCCGAACAGGTTCCAGGGTGAGCAGTTCTTC.

The rearrangement links TRBV6-6 to TRBJ1-5, with unresolved D. V was trimmed by 5 bases and J by 0 bases, leaving 11 bases between them. The CDR3 is made up of 15 amino acids. Per germline, CDR1 MNHNY and CDR2 SVGAGI (reference sequence). CDR3 in DNA: TGTGCCAGCAGTCAAGAAGACTATAGCAATCAGCCCCAGCATTTT. It specifies CASSQEDYSNQPQHF.

The gene calls are TRBV5-5 and TRBJ2-3; 8 positions match TRBD1. Unmatched junction bases numbered 5, after V lost 1 base and J lost 4 bases. The CDR3 is made up of 15 amino acids. Per the germline V gene, CDR1 is SGHKS and CDR2 is YYEKEE (reference sequence). The CDR3 DNA follows: TGTGCCAGCAGCTTGATGGGCAGGGGGCCAGATACGCAGTATTTT. Encoded protein: CASSLMGRGPDTQYF.

The rearrangement links TRBV19 to TRBJ2-1; D may correspond to TRBD1 or TRBD2 (6 bases each). This CDR3 has 15 residues. The germline CDR1 and CDR2 sequences are LNHDA and SQIVND (reference sequence). Trimming took 5 bases from V and 6 from J, leaving 17 bases between them. In nucleotides, the CDR3 is TGTGCCAGTAGTCACATGGGGGCGGGGCTCAATGAGCAGTTCTTC. This gives the protein CASSHMGAGLNEQFF.

The chain joins TRBV7-3 to TRBJ1-1; D is uncertain. The CDR3 has 14 residues. Germline V gene lookup returns CDR1 SGHTA and CDR2 FQGTGA. Trimming pared 1 base from V and 4 bases from J, leaving 10 bases between. CDR3 protein: CASSLIPVGTEAFF. The CDR3 DNA reads TGTGCCAGCAGCTTAATCCCGGTAGGCACTGAAGCTTTCTTT.

The gene calls are TRBV6-1 and TRBJ1-5; D is unclear. The CDR3 is made up of 13 amino acids. Germline V gene lookup returns CDR1 MNHNS and CDR2 SASEGT. The V end lost 6 bases, the J end lost 1 base, and 7 bases lay between the germline ends. As DNA, the CDR3 is TGTGCCAGCAGATCTACGAGCAATCAGCCCCAGCATTTT. The encoded protein is CASRSTSNQPQHF.

The chain uses TRBV19 and TRBJ1-5; possible D gene TRBD1, 6 bases. The CDR3 runs 14 residues. Deletions cut 5 bases from V and 1 base from J, with 9 bases between. Germline-derived CDR1 and CDR2 are LNHDA and SQIVND (reference sequence). This chain's CDR3 is CASSAGQSNQPQHF. CDR3 nucleotide sequence: TGTGCCAGTAGTGCCGGACAGAGCAATCAGCCCCAGCATTTT.

The chain recombines TRBV2 with TRBJ1-2, with D unresolved. Germline values: CDR1 SNHLY, CDR2 FYNNEI. CDR3 length equals 15 residues. With 6 bases removed from V and 2 bases from J, the gap between germline ends came to 16 bases. The CDR3 bases are TGTGCCAGCAGGGATGGGTCAACTGTCAACTATGGCTACACCTTC. Protein product: CASRDGSTVNYGYTF.

With respect to this clone: Other DNA sequences in this specimen translate into the identical CDR3. The chain carries TRBV4-1 and TRBJ2-2; possible D gene TRBD1, 5 bases. The CDR3 has 15 residues. Per germline, CDR1 MGHRA and CDR2 YSYEKL. V lost 1 base and J lost 1, with 7 bases in between. The CDR3 coding sequence is TGCGCCAGCAGCCAAGTAGACAGGAACACCGGGGAGCTGTTTTTT. It yields the protein CASSQVDRNTGELFF.

The chain employs TRBV9 and TRBJ2-3, with a weak D call TRBD1 (5 bases). The CDR3 consists of 15 residues. Deletions cut 4 bases from V and 8 bases from J, with 20 bases between. CDR1 and CDR2 from the germline V gene are SGDLS and YYNGEE. The CDR3: CASSTRQSRQVTQYF. CDR3 bases: TGTGCCAGCAGCACACGACAGAGTCGGCAGGTTACGCAGTATTTT.

This clone showed up just once. An end of the junction differs from the germline gene, which may be a read error. The chain employs TRBV7-3 and TRBJ1-1, with TRBD1 identical over 7 bases. Germline V gene data show CDR1 as SGHTA and CDR2 as FQGTGA. This CDR3 comprises 14 residues. CDR3 DNA: TGTGCCAGCAGCCGACAGGGCGGGAACACTAAAGCTTTCTTT. Translated, it gives CASSRQGGNTKAFF.

The chain links TRBV10-2 to TRBJ2-3, with 7 bases matching TRBD2. This CDR3 has 16 amino acids. V dropped 3 bases and J dropped 4; count of bases not matched to a gene: 10. Germline V gives CDR1 WSHSY, CDR2 SAAADI. The CDR3 here is CASSDPSGITADTQYF. In DNA, the CDR3 is TGCGCCAGCAGTGATCCGAGCGGGATCACCGCAGATACGCAGTATTTT.

The V call is TRBV10-3, the J call TRBJ2-2; the match to TRBD1 covers 8 bases. Germline V lookup: CDR1 ENHRY, CDR2 SYGVKD. The V segment lost 6 bases and the J segment 6 bases; nucleotides outside the gene matches: 6. CDR3 length: 14 residues. CDR3 sequence reads: CAIRTTGVPGELFF. In DNA form, the CDR3 reads TGTGCCATCAGGACGACAGGGGTCCCCGGGGAGCTGTTTTTT.

This clone was picked up a small number of times. The chain is built from TRBV27 and TRBJ2-2; the D call may be TRBD1 or TRBD2 (5 bases each). V lost 3 bases, J lost 2 bases, and 7 bases lay in between. The CDR3 contains 14 residues. The V gene's germline CDR1 is MNHEY and CDR2 SMNVEV (reference sequence). CDR3 nucleotide sequence: TGTGCCAGCAGTTTTGGGGGAAACACCGGGGAGCTGTTTTTT. It codes for CASSFGGNTGELFF.

The chain links TRBV5-1 to TRBJ2-5; 9 bases map to TRBD2. Germline values: CDR1 SGHRS, CDR2 YFSETQ. J gave up 5 bases and V 6 bases, and 8 bases lay outside the gene matches. This CDR3 spans 14 amino acids. The CDR3 DNA sequence: TGCGCCAGCATGACTAGCGGATCGAGGGAGACCCAGTACTTC. It codes for CASMTSGSRETQYF.

The gene calls are TRBV18 and TRBJ2-1, with D tentatively TRBD2 (6 bases). This CDR3 spans 14 amino acids. The germline CDR1 and CDR2 sequences are KGHSH and LQKENI. Trimming left V 4 bases short and J 8 bases short, with 15 bases between. This CDR3 is CASSRRQWGDEQFF. The CDR3 nucleotides read TGTGCCAGCTCACGTAGACAGTGGGGGGATGAGCAGTTCTTC.

The chain joins TRBV4-1 to TRBJ1-4; D gene ambiguous. The V gene lost 4 bases and the J gene lost 11 bases, with 11 bases spanning the gap. Germline lookup yields CDR1 MGHRA and CDR2 YSYEKL. The CDR3 runs to 12 residues. Written as DNA, the CDR3 is TGCGCCAGCAGCCGGACCGGTGGCAAACTGTTTTTT. Encoded protein: CASSRTGGKLFF.

This clone appeared once. This chain links TRBV7-2 with TRBJ2-7; maybe TRBD2 (7 bases). The CDR3 is made up of 16 amino acids. Germline V gives CDR1 SGHTA, CDR2 FQGNSA. Trimming left V 1 base short and J 2 bases short, with 15 bases between. CDR3 in amino acids: CASSLEGGRAPYEQYF. The CDR3 bases are TGTGCCAGCAGCTTAGAGGGGGGGCGGGCACCCTACGAGCAGTACTTC.

The chain carries TRBV4-3 and TRBJ1-4; TRBD1 agrees at 8 bases. V trimming: 0 bases; J trimming: 10 bases; junction bases outside the gene matches: 10. CDR3 length equals 16 residues. Looked up from germline, CDR1 is LGHNA and CDR2 is YSLEER. The CDR3 DNA reads as TGCGCCAGCAGCCAAGATATCGGGACAGGAGGGAGAAAACTGTTTTTT. This gives the protein CASSQDIGTGGRKLFF.

This clone was seen only once. This chain connects TRBV10-3 to TRBJ2-2; no clear D gene. The germline CDR1 and CDR2 sequences are ENHRY and SYGVKD. This CDR3 is built from 14 residues. V was cut by 7 bases and J by 2 bases, with 11 bases left in between. In DNA form, the CDR3 reads TGTGCCATCAAGTCGCTAGTCAACACCGGGGAGCTGTTTTTT. It codes for CAIKSLVNTGELFF.

This clone was seen a handful of times. The chain has TRBV6-1 and TRBJ2-6; a possible D gene is TRBD1 (6 bases). This CDR3 contains 16 residues. Trimming took 0 bases from V and 4 from J, leaving 10 bases between them. Germline CDR1 and CDR2: MNHNS and SASEGT. In DNA, the CDR3 is TGTGCCAGCAGTGAAGCGCCAGGGGCCGGGGCCAACGTCCTGACTTTC. It is translated as CASSEAPGAGANVLTF.

This rearrangement joins TRBV7-2 to TRBJ2-2, with D uncertain. CDR3 size: 15 residues. The germline V and J ends were trimmed by 3 bases and 5 bases, with 13 bases remaining between them. Germline CDR1 is SGHTA and CDR2 is FQGNSA. The CDR3 DNA sequence: TGTGCCAGCAGCTTCTCCATCGGCGGTACCGGGGAGCTGTTTTTT. It translates to CASSFSIGGTGELFF. The full variable domain, with the rest looked up from reference TRBV7-2 and TRBJ2-2, is GAGVSQSPSNKVTEKGKDVELRCDPISGHTALYWYRQSLGQGLEFLIYFQGNSAPDKSGLPSDRFSAERTGGSVSTLTIQRTQQEDSAVYLCASSFSIGGTGELFFGEGSRLTVL.

This chain joins TRBV10-3 and TRBJ2-7; possible D gene TRBD1, 5 bases. CDR1 is ENHRY, CDR2 SYGVKD, per germline. This CDR3 comprises 14 residues. V shed 9 bases and J shed 4 bases, with 19 bases lying between them. CDR3 protein: CAISTRDRIYEQYF. The CDR3 bases are TGTGCCATTTCTACCCGCGACAGAATATACGAGCAGTACTTC.

A single count supports this clone. The chain uses TRBV5-6 and TRBJ2-3; D remains unclear. The V and J ends lost 0 bases and 2 bases respectively, with 4 bases between them. This CDR3 is 13 amino acids long. From germline, CDR1 is SGHDT and CDR2 YYEEEE. The CDR3 region has the DNA TGTGCCAGCAGCTTGGACCTCACAGATACGCAGTATTTT. Translated, it gives CASSLDLTDTQYF. Drawing the rest from reference TRBV5-6 and TRBJ2-3, the complete variable domain is DAGVTQSPTHLIKTRGQQVTLRCSPKSGHDTVSWYQQALGQGPQFIFQYYEEEERQRGNFPDRFSGHQFPNYSSELNVNALLLGDSALYLCASSLDLTDTQYFGPGTRLTVL.

This clone occurred once. V gene TRBV7-2 combines with J gene TRBJ1-2; D might be TRBD1 (5 bases). V lost 6 bases and J 5 bases, leaving 13 bases between the germline ends. CDR1 and CDR2 from the germline V gene are SGHTA and FQGNSA. CDR3 length: 13 amino acids. The CDR3 region is CASRVGTEYGYTF. The CDR3 DNA reads TGTGCCAGCAGGGTCGGGACCGAATATGGCTACACCTTC.

The chain employs TRBV5-1 and TRBJ1-3; 7 positions agree with TRBD1. The germline V gene encodes CDR1 SGHRS and CDR2 YFSETQ. The CDR3 loop spans 16 amino acids. The trim removed 4 bases at V and 0 bases at J, leaving 7 bases unmatched. The CDR3 DNA is TGCGCCAGCAGCCCCGGGACAGAAAGCTCTGGAAACACCATATATTTT. It yields the protein CASSPGTESSGNTIYF.

CDR3 protein: CASSFSDSYGYTF. CDR3 sequence (DNA): TGTGCCAGCAGCTTCTCGGACAGCTATGGCTACACCTTC. V gene TRBV7-9 combines with J gene TRBJ1-2; D perhaps matches TRBD1 (6 bases). Germline assignment: CDR1 SEHNR and CDR2 FQNEAQ (reference sequence). Trimming left V 3 bases short and J 4 bases short, with 9 bases between. The CDR3 covers 13 residues.

The rearrangement joins TRBV28 to TRBJ1-5; 10 bases are shared with TRBD1. The CDR3 is 20 amino acids. The V gene's germline CDR1 is MDHEN and CDR2 SYDVKM. With V trimmed by 6 bases and J by 4 bases, 21 bases remained unmatched. The CDR3 region is CASSPARQGAQAGGNQPQHF. Written as DNA, the CDR3 is TGTGCCAGCAGCCCCGCTCGACAGGGGGCGCAGGCAGGTGGGAATCAGCCCCAGCATTTT. Full variable domain (remainder filled in from reference TRBV28 and TRBJ1-5): DVKVTQSSRYLVKRTGEKVFLECVQDMDHENMFWYRQDPGLGLRLIYFSYDVKMKEKGDIPEGYSVSREKKERFSLILESASTNQTSMYLCASSPARQGAQAGGNQPQHFGDGTRLSIL.

The J gene is TRBJ2-7, the V gene TRBV4-3, with 7 positions matching TRBD1. This CDR3 is built from 14 residues. V was clipped by 4 bases and J by 3 bases; unmatched bases: 6. Germline CDR1 LGHNA, CDR2 YSLEER. The CDR3 region is CASSLMAGGYEQYF. CDR3 nucleotide sequence: TGCGCCAGCAGCCTTATGGCAGGGGGCTACGAGCAGTACTTC.